A single sample is the source of the 20 T cell receptor beta chains below, sequenced in a study of blood T cell repertoires in COVID-19. The repertoire was sequenced with immunoSEQ multiplex PCR; TCRdb's copy has only in-frame clones and lacks some. The sample lists about 240,000 clones, roughly 90% occurring once. Sequenced material: peripheral blood. The receptors stem from a man aged 55 to 70 who had recovered from COVID-19.

The chain couples TRBV11-3 to TRBJ2-7, with D possibly matching TRBD1 (5 bases). Germline lookup yields CDR1 SGHNT and CDR2 YENEEA. The CDR3 loop spans 10 amino acids. CDR3 in DNA: TGTGCCAGCAGCTTTCGAGGCAGGGACGTC. As protein: CASSFRGRDV.

The chain uses TRBV29-1 and TRBJ2-2; TRBD2 agrees at 10 bases. J was trimmed by 0 bases and V by 6 bases; bases with no gene match: 13. The CDR3 length is 18 residues. Germline loops: CDR1 SQVTM, CDR2 ANQGSEA. The CDR3 sequence: CSVTLAGAKTTNTGELFF. The CDR3 nucleotides are TGCAGCGTCACCCTAGCGGGGGCAAAGACAACGAACACCGGGGAGCTGTTTTTT.

On this clone: A read error may account for a junction end that differs from germline. V and J are TRBV5-5 and TRBJ2-7, with D possibly matching TRBD1 (6 bases). The CDR3 totals 11 residues. Germline lookup yields CDR1 SGHKS and CDR2 YYEKEE (reference sequence). CDR3 DNA sequence: TGTGCCAGCAGCGACGGGACATCCGACCACTTC. It specifies CASSDGTSDHF.

This clone has a handful of counts. The V call is TRBV19, the J call TRBJ2-7; 7 bases agree with TRBD1. Unmatched junction bases numbered 5, after V lost 3 bases and J lost 0 bases. Germline V gene lookup returns CDR1 LNHDA and CDR2 SQIVND (reference sequence). The CDR3 is 15 amino acids. The CDR3 is CASSIGTDYSYEQYF. Here the CDR3 DNA reads TGTGCCAGTAGTATTGGGACAGATTACTCCTACGAGCAGTACTTC. The full variable domain, rest sourced from reference TRBV19 and TRBJ2-7, is DGGITQSPKYLFRKEGQNVTLSCEQNLNHDAMYWYRQDPGQGLRLIYYSQIVNDFQKGDIAEGYSVSREKKESFPLTVTSAQKNPTAFYLCASSIGTDYSYEQYFGPGTRLTVT.

A few counts support this clone. The sample holds other DNA sequences that translate to the same CDR3. This sequence joins TRBV12-3 or TRBV12-4 and TRBJ1-5, with D hard to call. Trimming left V 3 bases short and J 7 bases short, with 7 bases between. The CDR3 loop spans 12 amino acids. CDR3 in amino acids: CASSLGGQPQHF. The CDR3 DNA is TGTGCCAGCAGTTTGGGAGGCCAGCCCCAGCATTTT.

The genes are TRBV6-5 and TRBJ1-4; perhaps TRBD1 as D (5 bases). V was shortened by 5 bases and J by 5 bases, with 12 bases between the two germline ends. CDR3 size: 14 residues. Germline loops: CDR1 MNHEY, CDR2 SVGAGI. CDR3 in amino acids: CASSPRGVNEKLFF. DNA for the CDR3: TGTGCCAGCAGTCCCCGGGGGGTAAATGAAAAACTGTTTTTT.

On this clone: At the DNA level, this CDR3 is encoded by other sequences in the same sample as well. This chain links TRBV2 with TRBJ1-1, with a possible D match to TRBD1 (5 bases). CDR3 size: 14 residues. Looked up from germline, CDR1 is SNHLY and CDR2 is FYNNEI. V lost 3 bases, J lost 1 base, and 9 bases lay in between. The CDR3 is CASSEQGKNTEAFF. The CDR3 DNA sequence: TGTGCCAGCAGTGAGCAGGGTAAGAACACTGAAGCTTTCTTT.

The J gene is TRBJ1-5, the V gene TRBV19; 8 bases are shared with TRBD1. CDR3 length: 14 residues. J lost 6 bases, V lost 6 bases, and 7 bases had no gene match. The germline CDR1 and CDR2 sequences are LNHDA and SQIVND (reference sequence). The CDR3 region is CASSMDRVGQPQHF. CDR3 nucleotide sequence: TGTGCCAGTAGCATGGACAGGGTGGGTCAGCCCCAGCATTTT. Using reference TRBV19 and TRBJ1-5 for the parts outside the CDR3, the full variable domain is DGGITQSPKYLFRKEGQNVTLSCEQNLNHDAMYWYRQDPGQGLRLIYYSQIVNDFQKGDIAEGYSVSREKKESFPLTVTSAQKNPTAFYLCASSMDRVGQPQHFGDGTRLSIL.

This chain uses TRBV2 with TRBJ2-3; D gene ambiguous. The CDR3 extends over 13 amino acids. The V gene lost 4 bases and the J gene lost 2 bases, with 7 bases spanning the gap. CDR1 is SNHLY and CDR2 is FYNNEI in the germline V gene. For the CDR3, the DNA is TGTGCCAGCAGTGTAGATTACACAGATACGCAGTATTTT. This gives the protein CASSVDYTDTQYF. Full variable domain (outside the CDR3, taken from reference TRBV2 and TRBJ2-3): EPEVTQTPSHQVTQMGQEVILRCVPISNHLYFYWYRQILGQKVEFLVSFYNNEISEKSEIFDDQFSVERPDGSNFTLKIRSTKLEDSAMYFCASSVDYTDTQYFGPGTRLTVL.

The genes are TRBV6-1 and TRBJ2-2, with 10 nucleotides matching TRBD2. After removal of 1 base from V and 10 bases from J, the junction contained 6 bases not matched to a gene. The germline V gene has CDR1 MNHNS and CDR2 SASEGT. CDR3 length equals 15 residues. The CDR3 spells CASSEGLAGTLELFF. DNA for the CDR3: TGTGCCAGCAGTGAAGGACTAGCGGGCACGTTGGAGCTGTTTTTT.

This chain joins TRBV5-1 and TRBJ2-2; 8 bases match TRBD1. The CDR3 loop spans 16 amino acids. Germline V gene lookup returns CDR1 SGHRS and CDR2 YFSETQ. V dropped 2 bases and J dropped 6; count of bases not matched to a gene: 9. CDR3 bases: TGCGCCAGCAGCTTTTCCCAGGGGGCGCTTTCCGGGGAGCTGTTTTTT. This sequence encodes CASSFSQGALSGELFF.

The V and J genes are TRBV27 and TRBJ2-2, with 7 bases lining up with TRBD1. The CDR3 loop spans 14 amino acids. Trimming took 5 bases from V and 5 from J; bases not matched to a gene: 5. From germline, CDR1 is MNHEY and CDR2 SMNVEV (reference sequence). Written as DNA, the CDR3 is TGTGCCAGCAGTCCCGGGACAGCGACCGGGGAGCTGTTTTTT. Protein product: CASSPGTATGELFF.

The gene calls are TRBV10-3 and TRBJ2-5; the D gene is possibly TRBD2 (5 bases). The CDR3 contains 13 residues. V shed 0 bases and J shed 7 bases, with 9 bases lying between them. Germline V gives CDR1 ENHRY, CDR2 SYGVKD. CDR3 DNA sequence: TGTGCCATCAGTGAGTCTGGCGGAGGGACCCAGTACTTC. Amino acids: CAISESGGGTQYF.

The rearrangement uses TRBV19 and TRBJ2-7; TRBD1 matches 10 bases. The CDR3 is made up of 14 amino acids. Losses at the gene ends were 3 bases for V and 4 bases for J; bases not matched to a gene: 3. In germline, CDR1 is LNHDA, CDR2 SQIVND (reference sequence). The DNA of the CDR3 is TGTGCCAGTAGTATGGGGACAGGGGTATACGAGCAGTACTTC. Its protein product is CASSMGTGVYEQYF.

The chain employs TRBV28 and TRBJ2-4; D is undetermined. V gave up 4 bases and J gave up 0 bases, with 13 bases separating them. Germline CDR1 is MDHEN and CDR2 is SYDVKM. CDR3 size: 16 residues. CDR3 sequence (DNA): TGTGCCAGCAGTTCGTCCTCACTACTAGCCAAAAACATTCAGTACTTC. Amino acid sequence: CASSSSSLLAKNIQYF.

This clone was seen a single time. This sequence joins TRBV6-5 and TRBJ1-4, with D uncertain. Per germline, CDR1 MNHEY and CDR2 SVGAGI. Deletions cut 2 bases from V and 8 bases from J, with 12 bases between. The CDR3 spans 14 residues. CDR3 DNA sequence: TGTGCCAGCAGTTACGCACCTTTTGAGGAAAAACTGTTTTTT. Its protein product is CASSYAPFEEKLFF.

The chain recombines TRBV3-1 (or the pseudogene TRBV3-2) with TRBJ1-6; D call uncertain. The CDR3 covers 15 residues. Trimming stripped 1 base from V and 4 bases from J, with 8 bases between. In germline, CDR1 is LGHDT, CDR2 YNNKEL (reference sequence). The CDR3 DNA follows: TGTGCCAGCAGCCAAGCGTCGGGTTATAATTCACCCCTCCACTTT. This codes for CASSQASGYNSPLHF.

The V and J genes are TRBV5-1 and TRBJ2-5; 9 nucleotides match TRBD2. Germline V gene data show CDR1 as SGHRS and CDR2 as YFSETQ. Trimming cost V 5 bases and J 5 bases; bases outside gene matches: 10. The CDR3 sequence is 15 residues long. The CDR3 sequence is CASSSLLAGGETQYF. CDR3 coding DNA: TGCGCCAGCAGTTCTTTACTAGCGGGCGGGGAGACCCAGTACTTC. Together with reference TRBV5-1 and TRBJ2-5, the CDR3 gives the full variable domain: KAGVTQTPRYLIKTRGQQVTLSCSPISGHRSVSWYQQTPGQGLQFLFEYFSETQRNKGNFPGRFSGRQFSNSRSEMNVSTLELGDSALYLCASSSLLAGGETQYFGPGTRLLVL.

This clone was counted a single time. The chain carries TRBV12-3 or TRBV12-4 and TRBJ2-3, with a tentative D call TRBD2 (5 bases). Trimming shortened V by 3 bases and J by 10 bases, and 8 bases separated the two germline ends. CDR3 length: 11 residues. The CDR3 bases are TGTGCCAGCAGTTTCTCGGAGGCGCAGTATTTT. This encodes CASSFSEAQYF.

The V call is TRBV6-1, the J call TRBJ2-7, with 7 bases lining up with TRBD1. Germline V gene lookup returns CDR1 MNHNS and CDR2 SASEGT. The CDR3 contains 17 residues. Trimming cost V 3 bases and J 3 bases; bases outside gene matches: 14. The CDR3 here is CASSDRQGVLSVYEQYV. The DNA for the CDR3 is TGTGCCAGCAGTGACCGGCAGGGGGTCCTCTCTGTCTACGAGCAGTACGTC.